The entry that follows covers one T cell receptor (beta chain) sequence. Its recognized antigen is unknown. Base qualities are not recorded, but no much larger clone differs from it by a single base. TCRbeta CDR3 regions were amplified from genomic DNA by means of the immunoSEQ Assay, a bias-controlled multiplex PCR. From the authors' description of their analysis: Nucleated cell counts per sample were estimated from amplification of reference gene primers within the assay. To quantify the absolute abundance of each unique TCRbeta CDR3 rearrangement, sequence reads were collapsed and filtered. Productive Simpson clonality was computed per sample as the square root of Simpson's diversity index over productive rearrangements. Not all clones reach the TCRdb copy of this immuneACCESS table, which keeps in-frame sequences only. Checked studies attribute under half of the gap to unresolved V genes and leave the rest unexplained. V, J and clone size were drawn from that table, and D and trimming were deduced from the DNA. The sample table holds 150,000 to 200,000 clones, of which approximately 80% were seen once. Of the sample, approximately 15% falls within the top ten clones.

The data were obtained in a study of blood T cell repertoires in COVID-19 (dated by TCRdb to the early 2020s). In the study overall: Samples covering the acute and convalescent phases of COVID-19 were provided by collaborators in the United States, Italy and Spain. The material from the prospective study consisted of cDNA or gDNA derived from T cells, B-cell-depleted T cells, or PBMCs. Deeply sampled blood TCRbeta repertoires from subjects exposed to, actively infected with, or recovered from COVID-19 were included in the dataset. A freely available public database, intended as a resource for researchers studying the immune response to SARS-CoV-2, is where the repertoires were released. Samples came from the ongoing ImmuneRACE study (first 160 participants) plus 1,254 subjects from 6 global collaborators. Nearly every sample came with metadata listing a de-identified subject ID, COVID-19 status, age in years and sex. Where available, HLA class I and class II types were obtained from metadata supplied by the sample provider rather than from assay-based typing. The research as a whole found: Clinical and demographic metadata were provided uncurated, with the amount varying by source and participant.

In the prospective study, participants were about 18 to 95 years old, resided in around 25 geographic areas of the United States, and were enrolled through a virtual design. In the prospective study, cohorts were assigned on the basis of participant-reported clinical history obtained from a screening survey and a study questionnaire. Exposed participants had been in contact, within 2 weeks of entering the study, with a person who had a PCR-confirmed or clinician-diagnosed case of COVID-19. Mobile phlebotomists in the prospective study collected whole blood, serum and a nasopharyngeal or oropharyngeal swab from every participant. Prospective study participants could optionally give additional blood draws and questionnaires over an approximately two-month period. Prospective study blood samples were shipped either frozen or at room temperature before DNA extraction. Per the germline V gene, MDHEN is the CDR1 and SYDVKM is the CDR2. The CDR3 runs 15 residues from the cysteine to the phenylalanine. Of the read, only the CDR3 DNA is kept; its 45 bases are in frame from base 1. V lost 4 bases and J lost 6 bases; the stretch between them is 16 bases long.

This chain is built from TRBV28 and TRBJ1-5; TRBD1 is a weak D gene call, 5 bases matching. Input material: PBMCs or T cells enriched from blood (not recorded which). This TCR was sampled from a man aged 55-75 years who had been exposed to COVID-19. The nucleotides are TGTGCCAGCAGTTCGGGGGGGGGTTCGAGTCAGCCCCAGCATTTT. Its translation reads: CASSSGGGSSQPQHF.